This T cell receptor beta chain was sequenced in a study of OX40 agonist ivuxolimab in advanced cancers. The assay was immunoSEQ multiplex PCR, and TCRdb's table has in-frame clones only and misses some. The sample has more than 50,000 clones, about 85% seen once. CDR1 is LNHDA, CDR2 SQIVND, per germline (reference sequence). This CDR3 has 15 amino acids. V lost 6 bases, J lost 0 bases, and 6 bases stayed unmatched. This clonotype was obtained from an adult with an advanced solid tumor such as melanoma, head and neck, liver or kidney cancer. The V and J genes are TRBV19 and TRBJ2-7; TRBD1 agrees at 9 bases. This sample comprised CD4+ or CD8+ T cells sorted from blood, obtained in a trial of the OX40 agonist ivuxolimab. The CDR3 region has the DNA TGTGCCAGTAGCCTATTACAGGGGGCCTCCTACGAGCAGTACTTC. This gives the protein CASSLLQGASYEQYF.